These 7 T cell receptor beta chains were all obtained from the same sample, sequenced in a study. TCRdb ran MiXCR on the 5' RACE reads and lists one entry per CDR3 protein. The repertoire holds roughly 40,000 distinct CDR3 sequences, roughly 27% seen once, with about 3.9% in the top ten. Sequencing was performed on memory CD4+ T cells sorted from a lymph node. Subset noted: memory CD4+ T cells, CD4+CD45RO+CD25-. The receptor source for this set is a female donor with breast cancer.

This clonotype was seen more than once but under ten times. The chain couples TRBV28 to TRBJ2-1, with 10 nucleotides matching TRBD2. The J segment lost 7 bases and the V segment lost 6 bases, leaving 6 bases of the junction unmatched. The germline V gene encodes CDR1 MDHEN and CDR2 SYDVKM. This CDR3 comprises 14 residues. The CDR3 nucleotides read TGTGCCAGCAGCCTAGCGGGAGCTGGTAATGAGCAGTTCTTC. Protein: CASSLAGAGNEQFF.

This clonotype was observed a handful of times. The rearrangement joins TRBV5-1 to TRBJ1-4; 9 positions agree with TRBD1. V lost 7 bases, J lost 5 bases, and 6 bases stayed unmatched. Germline lookup yields CDR1 SGHRS and CDR2 YFSETQ. CDR3 size: 14 residues. CDR3 coding DNA: TGCGCCAGCGCACAGGGGGCCAGGAATGAAAAACTGTTTTTT. It translates to CASAQGARNEKLFF. Filled out from reference TRBV5-1 and TRBJ1-4, the complete variable domain reads KAGVTQTPRYLIKTRGQQVTLSCSPISGHRSVSWYQQTPGQGLQFLFEYFSETQRNKGNFPGRFSGRQFSNSRSEMNVSTLELGDSALYLCASAQGARNEKLFFGSGTQLSVL.

The J gene is TRBJ2-7, the V gene TRBV9, with TRBD1 identical over 8 bases. The CDR3 runs 16 residues. V lost 0 bases to trimming and J lost 2 bases; unmatched junction nucleotides: 7. Germline CDR1 reads SGDLS; CDR2 reads YYNGEE. CDR3 nucleotides: TGTGCCAGCAGCGTAGAGGAGGAGACAGGGGCCTACGAGCAGTACTTC. Amino acid sequence: CASSVEEETGAYEQYF.

This clonotype was observed a handful of times. V usage is TRBV4-1 and J usage is TRBJ2-2; possible D gene TRBD1, 6 bases. Trimming took 0 bases from V and 5 from J, leaving 10 bases between them. The V gene's germline CDR1 is MGHRA and CDR2 YSYEKL. CDR3 length equals 15 residues. The CDR3 sequence: CASSQDRQETGELFF. As DNA, the CDR3 is TGCGCCAGCAGCCAAGATCGACAGGAGACCGGGGAGCTGTTTTTT.

This clonotype was found a few times. This chain connects TRBV20-1 to TRBJ2-7; the match to TRBD1 covers 9 bases. Germline CDR1 DFQATT, CDR2 SNEGSKA (reference sequence). With 4 bases clipped from V and 6 bases from J, the junction kept 13 bases outside the gene matches. The CDR3 extends over 15 amino acids. The CDR3 DNA sequence: TGCAGTGCTATCCTCCCGGGACAGGGAACCCGCGAGCAGTACTTC. Translation gives CSAILPGQGTREQYF.

This clonotype has only a few counts. The chain employs TRBV29-1 and TRBJ2-2; D is undetermined. Germline V gene lookup returns CDR1 SQVTM and CDR2 ANQGSEA. This CDR3 is 11 amino acids long. V shed 3 bases and J shed 3 bases, with 2 bases lying between them. This CDR3 reads CSVDDTGELFF. The CDR3 nucleotides are TGCAGCGTTGACGACACCGGGGAGCTGTTTTTT.

In its sample, this clonotype was seen many times. The chain employs TRBV5-1 and TRBJ1-4; TRBD1 is a possible D gene (5 bases). V dropped 4 bases and J dropped 4 bases, with 17 bases sitting between them. The CDR3 runs 16 residues. The germline CDR1 and CDR2 sequences are SGHRS and YFSETQ. This CDR3 reads CASSPNRPSDNEKLFF. CDR3 bases: TGCGCCAGCAGCCCTAACAGGCCCAGCGATAATGAAAAACTGTTTTTT.